A single sample is the source of the 17 T cell receptor beta chains below, sequenced in a study of T cell changes during pregnancy in multiple sclerosis. Generated by immunoSEQ multiplex PCR, the TCRdb table keeps only in-frame clones and is missing some. This sample yields more than 90,000 clones, of which 92% are seen a single time; 1.5% belongs to the top ten. The input for sequencing was peripheral blood, taken in the third trimester of pregnancy. All receptors derive from a female donor with multiple sclerosis, enrolled in a pregnancy study.

The rearrangement links TRBV2 to TRBJ2-2; 10 bases line up with TRBD1. The ends lost 4 bases at V and 5 bases at J; junction bases unmatched: 1. Germline V gene sequence: CDR1 SNHLY, CDR2 FYNNEI. The CDR3 is 14 residues long. CDR3 DNA: TGTGCCAGCAGTGGGGGACAGGGGACCGGGGAGCTGTTTTTT. As protein: CASSGGQGTGELFF. Full variable domain (outside the CDR3, taken from reference TRBV2 and TRBJ2-2): EPEVTQTPSHQVTQMGQEVILRCVPISNHLYFYWYRQILGQKVEFLVSFYNNEISEKSEIFDDQFSVERPDGSNFTLKIRSTKLEDSAMYFCASSGGQGTGELFFGEGSRLTVL.

V and J are TRBV5-4 and TRBJ2-7; 7 nucleotides match TRBD2. Trimming took 2 bases from V and 4 from J; bases not matched to a gene: 6. Germline CDR1 and CDR2: SGHNT and YYREEE (reference sequence). The length of the CDR3 is 14 residues. DNA of the CDR3: TGTGCCAGCAGCTTAGGGACCGGGAGGTACGAGCAGTACTTC. It encodes CASSLGTGRYEQYF. The full variable domain, in which reference TRBV5-4 and TRBJ2-7 provide the parts outside the CDR3, is ETGVTQSPTHLIKTRGQQVTLRCSSQSGHNTVSWYQQALGQGPQFIFQYYREEENGRGNFPPRFSGLQFPNYSSELNVNALELDDSALYLCASSLGTGRYEQYFGPGTRLTVT.

The V gene is TRBV11-2, the J gene TRBJ1-4, with D hard to call. Germline CDR1 is SGHAT and CDR2 is FQNNGV. The CDR3 has 15 residues. Trimming took off 5 bases at V and 8 bases at J, with 18 bases between the two ends. The CDR3 region is CASSRSPGTLEKLFF. CDR3 DNA sequence: TGTGCCAGCAGCCGGTCCCCGGGAACTCTCGAAAAACTGTTTTTT.

This chain connects TRBV4-1 to TRBJ1-3, with 12 bases that match TRBD1. The V and J ends lost 4 bases and 0 bases, in that order; junction bases with no gene match: 19. Germline lookup yields CDR1 MGHRA and CDR2 YSYEKL. The CDR3 is 22 amino acids. The DNA of the CDR3 is TGCGCCAGCAGCCTCACTCCGGGACAGGGGGCATTTAGGGGGACCTCTGGAAACACCATATATTTT. Amino acid sequence: CASSLTPGQGAFRGTSGNTIYF.

The chain employs TRBV30 and TRBJ2-7, with D tentatively TRBD1 (5 bases). The germline CDR1 and CDR2 sequences are GTSNPN and SVGIG (reference sequence). The V and J ends lost 2 bases and 3 bases respectively, with 14 bases between them. CDR3 length: 14 residues. This chain's CDR3 is CAWSLTIQGYEQYF. The CDR3 DNA reads TGTGCCTGGAGTTTAACAATTCAGGGCTACGAGCAGTACTTC.

This chain joins TRBV7-9 and TRBJ2-7; the match to TRBD1 covers 7 bases. Germline V CDR1 and CDR2: SEHNR, FQNEAQ (reference sequence). V trimming: 8 bases; J trimming: 4 bases; junction bases outside the gene matches: 5. CDR3 length: 12 residues. Written as DNA, the CDR3 is TGTGCCAGCGGAGGACAGGTTTACGAGCAGTACTTC. Amino acids: CASGGQVYEQYF.

V is TRBV11-1 and J is TRBJ2-1; 11 nucleotides line up with TRBD2. CDR1 is SGHAT and CDR2 is FQDESV in the germline V gene (reference sequence). The V segment lost 3 bases and the J segment 5 bases; nucleotides outside the gene matches: 6. The CDR3 runs 16 residues. The CDR3 loop reads CASSLGLAVSHNEQFF. The CDR3 DNA reads TGTGCCAGCAGCTTGGGACTAGCGGTTTCCCACAATGAGCAGTTCTTC. Full variable domain (remainder filled in from reference TRBV11-1 and TRBJ2-1): EAEVAQSPRYKITEKSQAVAFWCDPISGHATLYWYRQILGQGPELLVQFQDESVVDDSQLPKDRFSAERLKGVDSTLKIQPAELGDSAMYLCASSLGLAVSHNEQFFGPGTRLTVL.

The rearrangement joins TRBV23-1 to TRBJ1-5, with TRBD1 identical over 12 bases. TRBV23-1 is an ORF, with its function uncertain. CDR3 length: 18 residues. Trimming took 6 bases from V and 1 from J; bases not matched to a gene: 10. In DNA form, the CDR3 reads TGCGCCAGCAGCGTCCGGGACAGGGGGCTTGGGAGCAATCAGCCCCAGCATTTT. It translates to CASSVRDRGLGSNQPQHF.

The chain is built from TRBV28 and TRBJ2-7; 8 bases align to TRBD1. CDR3 size: 14 residues. V shed 0 bases and J 5 bases; nucleotides not matched to a gene: 3. Per the germline V gene, CDR1 is MDHEN and CDR2 is SYDVKM. The CDR3: CASSLWDRAHEQYF. The CDR3 nucleotides read TGTGCCAGCAGTTTATGGGACAGGGCCCACGAGCAGTACTTC.

V is TRBV19 and J is TRBJ2-5; 9 positions match TRBD1. This CDR3 is 16 amino acids long. CDR1 and CDR2 (germline): LNHDA, SQIVND (reference sequence). V lost 5 bases, J lost 2 bases, and 9 bases stayed unmatched. CDR3 sequence: CASSAPGQGQQETQYF. The CDR3 DNA reads TGTGCCAGTAGTGCACCGGGACAGGGCCAACAAGAGACCCAGTACTTC.

This chain connects TRBV30 to TRBJ1-1; 7 bases map to TRBD1. The germline V gene has CDR1 GTSNPN and CDR2 SVGIG (reference sequence). The CDR3 extends over 13 amino acids. Germline trimming cut 5 bases from V and 2 bases from J; bases unmatched to any gene: 5. For the CDR3, the DNA is TGTGCCTGGGGGGGACAGTTTAACACTGAAGCTTTCTTT. Translation: CAWGGQFNTEAFF. Supplemented by reference TRBV30 and TRBJ1-1, the full variable domain reads SQTIHQWPATLVQPVGSPLSLECTVEGTSNPNLYWYRQAAGRGLQLLFYSVGIGQISSEVPQNLSASRPQDRQFILSSKKLLLSDSGFYLCAWGGQFNTEAFFGQGTRLTVV.

The chain is built from TRBV9 and TRBJ1-2; a weak D match, TRBD1 (5 bases). The germline CDR1 and CDR2 sequences are SGDLS and YYNGEE. The CDR3 extends over 14 amino acids. Trimming cost V 0 bases and J 8 bases, with 14 bases left between them. Here the CDR3 reads CASSVGQGIYGYTF. DNA for the CDR3: TGTGCCAGCAGCGTAGGGCAGGGAATCTACGGCTACACCTTC.

V gene TRBV20-1 combines with J gene TRBJ2-1; possible D gene TRBD1, 5 bases. Trimming shortened V by 0 bases and J by 8 bases, and 5 bases separated the two germline ends. Looked up from germline, CDR1 is DFQATT and CDR2 is SNEGSKA (reference sequence). This CDR3 spans 11 amino acids. The CDR3 DNA follows: TGCAGTGCTAGAGACAGGGATGAGCAGTTCTTC. This sequence encodes CSARDRDEQFF.

V and J are TRBV7-2 and TRBJ1-1; D unresolved. V lost 5 bases and J 4 bases, leaving 20 bases between the germline ends. Germline loops: CDR1 SGHTA, CDR2 FQGNSA. The CDR3 runs 16 residues. This chain's CDR3 is CASSETPAGGSTEAFF. The CDR3 nucleotides read TGTGCCAGCAGCGAAACACCGGCTGGAGGGTCCACTGAAGCTTTCTTT.

The gene calls are TRBV28 and TRBJ1-4; D perhaps matches TRBD1 (5 bases). The CDR3 contains 13 residues. Germline V gene data show CDR1 as MDHEN and CDR2 as SYDVKM. The ends were cut back, 5 bases at V and 7 bases at J, with 11 bases in the middle. CDR3 nucleotides: TGTGCCAGCAGTGACAGAGCCTTTGAAAAACTGTTTTTT. Residues: CASSDRAFEKLFF.

The V gene is TRBV5-3, the J gene TRBJ1-6; D is unclear. TRBV5-3 is reported as an ORF; its role is uncertain. The CDR3 runs to 18 residues. The V and J ends lost 4 bases and 9 bases respectively, with 26 bases between them. CDR3 sequence reads: CARSTSSIIDFGISPLHF. Written as DNA, the CDR3 is TGTGCCAGAAGCACCTCATCCATCATCGACTTCGGGATTTCACCCCTCCACTTT.

This clone was found once. The rearrangement joins TRBV2 to TRBJ2-3, with a tentative D call TRBD2 (6 bases). The V end was cut by 8 bases, the J end by 3 bases, with 12 bases between. Germline V gives CDR1 SNHLY, CDR2 FYNNEI. This CDR3 has 13 residues. The CDR3 coding sequence is TGTGCCAGCGGGGAGGAGAGAACAGATACGCAGTATTTT. Its protein is CASGEERTDTQYF.